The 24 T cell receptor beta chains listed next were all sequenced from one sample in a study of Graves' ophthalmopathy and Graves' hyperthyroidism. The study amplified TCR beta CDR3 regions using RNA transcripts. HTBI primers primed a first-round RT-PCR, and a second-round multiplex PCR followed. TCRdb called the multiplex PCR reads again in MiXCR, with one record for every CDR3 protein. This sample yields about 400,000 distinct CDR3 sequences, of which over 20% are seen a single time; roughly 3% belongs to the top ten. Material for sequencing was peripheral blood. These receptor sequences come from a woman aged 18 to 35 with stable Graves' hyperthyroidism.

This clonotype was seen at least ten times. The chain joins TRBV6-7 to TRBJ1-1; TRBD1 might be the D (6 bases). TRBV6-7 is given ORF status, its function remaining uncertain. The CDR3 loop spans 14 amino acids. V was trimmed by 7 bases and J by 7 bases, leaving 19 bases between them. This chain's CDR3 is CASNHPSGAGEAFF. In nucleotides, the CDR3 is TGTGCCAGCAACCACCCGTCGGGGGCCGGTGAAGCTTTCTTT.

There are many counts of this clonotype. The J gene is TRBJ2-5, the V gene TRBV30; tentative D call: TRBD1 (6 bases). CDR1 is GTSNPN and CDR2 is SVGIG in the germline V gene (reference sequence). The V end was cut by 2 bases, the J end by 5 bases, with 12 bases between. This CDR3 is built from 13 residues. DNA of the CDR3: TGTGCCTGGAGTCGGACAGTGGGGGAGACCCAGTACTTC. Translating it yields CAWSRTVGETQYF.

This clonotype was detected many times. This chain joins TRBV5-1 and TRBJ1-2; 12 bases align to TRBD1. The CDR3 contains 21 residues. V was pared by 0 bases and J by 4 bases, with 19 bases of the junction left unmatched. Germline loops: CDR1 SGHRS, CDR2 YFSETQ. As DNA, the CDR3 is TGCGCCAGCAGCTTGGGCGTCGGTGGTTGGGACAGGGGGCGTTTTGGCTATGGCTACACCTTC. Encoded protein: CASSLGVGGWDRGRFGYGYTF. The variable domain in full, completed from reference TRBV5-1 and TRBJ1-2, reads KAGVTQTPRYLIKTRGQQVTLSCSPISGHRSVSWYQQTPGQGLQFLFEYFSETQRNKGNFPGRFSGRQFSNSRSEMNVSTLELGDSALYLCASSLGVGGWDRGRFGYGYTFGSGTRLTVV.

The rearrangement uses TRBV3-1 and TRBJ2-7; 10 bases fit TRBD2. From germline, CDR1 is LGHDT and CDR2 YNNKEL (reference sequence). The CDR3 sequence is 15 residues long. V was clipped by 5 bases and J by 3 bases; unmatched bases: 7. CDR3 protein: CASSVGTSGVYEQYF. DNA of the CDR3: TGTGCCAGCAGCGTAGGAACTAGCGGGGTCTACGAGCAGTACTTC.

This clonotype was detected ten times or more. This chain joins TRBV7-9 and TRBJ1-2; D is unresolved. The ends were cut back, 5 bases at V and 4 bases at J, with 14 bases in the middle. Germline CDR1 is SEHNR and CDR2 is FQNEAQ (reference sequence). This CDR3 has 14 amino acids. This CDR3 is CASSRWPGSYGYTF. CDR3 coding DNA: TGTGCCAGCAGCCGCTGGCCGGGAAGCTATGGCTACACCTTC.

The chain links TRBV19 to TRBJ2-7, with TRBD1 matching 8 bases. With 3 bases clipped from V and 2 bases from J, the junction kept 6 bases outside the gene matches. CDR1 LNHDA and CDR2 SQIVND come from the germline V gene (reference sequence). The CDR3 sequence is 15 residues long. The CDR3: CASSIPDRDPYEQYF. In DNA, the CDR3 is TGTGCCAGTAGTATCCCGGACAGGGACCCCTACGAGCAGTACTTC. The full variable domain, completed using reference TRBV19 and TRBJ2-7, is DGGITQSPKYLFRKEGQNVTLSCEQNLNHDAMYWYRQDPGQGLRLIYYSQIVNDFQKGDIAEGYSVSREKKESFPLTVTSAQKNPTAFYLCASSIPDRDPYEQYFGPGTRLTVT.

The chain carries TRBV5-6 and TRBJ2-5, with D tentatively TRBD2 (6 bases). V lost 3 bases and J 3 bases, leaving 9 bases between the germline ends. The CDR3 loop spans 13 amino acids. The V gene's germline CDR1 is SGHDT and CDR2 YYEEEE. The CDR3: CASSWGVKETQYF. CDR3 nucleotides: TGTGCCAGCAGCTGGGGGGTAAAAGAGACCCAGTACTTC.

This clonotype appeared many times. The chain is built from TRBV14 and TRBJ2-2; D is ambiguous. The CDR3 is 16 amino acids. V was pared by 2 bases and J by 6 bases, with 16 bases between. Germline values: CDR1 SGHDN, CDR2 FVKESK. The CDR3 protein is CASSQQRVTNAGELFF. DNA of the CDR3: TGTGCCAGCAGCCAACAACGGGTCACTAACGCCGGGGAGCTGTTTTTT.

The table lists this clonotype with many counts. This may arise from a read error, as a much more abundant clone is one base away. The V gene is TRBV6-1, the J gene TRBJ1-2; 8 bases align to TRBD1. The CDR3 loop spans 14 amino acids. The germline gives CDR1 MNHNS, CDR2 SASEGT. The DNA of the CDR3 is TGTGCCAGCAGTGAACGGGCAGGGGGCTATGGCTGCACCTTC. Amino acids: CASSERAGGYGCTF.

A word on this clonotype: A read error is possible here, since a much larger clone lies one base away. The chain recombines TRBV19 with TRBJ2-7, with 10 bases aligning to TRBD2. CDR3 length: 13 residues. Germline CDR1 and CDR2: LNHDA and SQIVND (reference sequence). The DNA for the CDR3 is TGTGCCAGTCGTATGGGACTAGCGTACGAGCAGTACTTC. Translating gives CASRMGLAYEQYF.

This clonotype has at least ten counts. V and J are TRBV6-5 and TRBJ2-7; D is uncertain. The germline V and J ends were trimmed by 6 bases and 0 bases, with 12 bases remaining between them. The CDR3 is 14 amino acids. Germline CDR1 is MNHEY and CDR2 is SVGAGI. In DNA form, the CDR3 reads TGTGCCAGCAGGCTGACATTTAGCTCCTACGAGCAGTACTTC. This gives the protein CASRLTFSSYEQYF.

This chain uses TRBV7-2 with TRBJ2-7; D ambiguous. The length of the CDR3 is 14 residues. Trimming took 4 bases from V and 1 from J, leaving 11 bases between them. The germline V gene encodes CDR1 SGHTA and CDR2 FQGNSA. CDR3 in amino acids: CASSSGRMSYEQYF. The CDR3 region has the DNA TGTGCCAGCAGCTCGGGCAGAATGTCCTACGAGCAGTACTTC.

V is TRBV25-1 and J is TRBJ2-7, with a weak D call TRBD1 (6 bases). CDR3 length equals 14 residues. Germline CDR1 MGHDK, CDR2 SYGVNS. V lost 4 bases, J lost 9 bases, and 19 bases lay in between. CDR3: CASSVGRGVKGQYF. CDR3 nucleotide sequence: TGTGCCAGCAGTGTCGGCAGGGGCGTAAAGGGGCAGTACTTC.

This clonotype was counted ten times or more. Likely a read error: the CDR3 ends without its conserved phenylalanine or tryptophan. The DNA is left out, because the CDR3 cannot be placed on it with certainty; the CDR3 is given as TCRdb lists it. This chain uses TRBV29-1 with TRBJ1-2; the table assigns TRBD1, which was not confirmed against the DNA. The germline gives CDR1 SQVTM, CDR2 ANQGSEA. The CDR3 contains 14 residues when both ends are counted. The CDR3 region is CSVEGRLDPGLWSA.

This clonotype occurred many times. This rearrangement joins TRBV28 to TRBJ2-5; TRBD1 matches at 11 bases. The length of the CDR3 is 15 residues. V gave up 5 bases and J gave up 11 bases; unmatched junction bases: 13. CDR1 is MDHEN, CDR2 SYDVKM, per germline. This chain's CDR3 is CASSLLDRGLFSQYF. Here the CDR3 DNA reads TGTGCCAGCAGTCTCCTGGACAGGGGGCTATTCAGTCAGTACTTC.

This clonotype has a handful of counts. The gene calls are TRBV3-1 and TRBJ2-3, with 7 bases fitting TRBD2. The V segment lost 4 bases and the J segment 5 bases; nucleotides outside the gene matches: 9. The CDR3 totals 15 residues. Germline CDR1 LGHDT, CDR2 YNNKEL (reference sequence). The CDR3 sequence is CASSLQAGMGDTQYF. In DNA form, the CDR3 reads TGTGCCAGCAGCCTCCAAGCGGGAATGGGAGATACGCAGTATTTT.

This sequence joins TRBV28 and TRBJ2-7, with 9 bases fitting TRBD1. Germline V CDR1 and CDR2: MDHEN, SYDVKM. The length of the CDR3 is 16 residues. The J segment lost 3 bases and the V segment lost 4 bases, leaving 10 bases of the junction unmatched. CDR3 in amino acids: CASSYSIRDRDYEQYF. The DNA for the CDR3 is TGTGCCAGCAGTTATTCTATCCGGGACAGGGACTACGAGCAGTACTTC.

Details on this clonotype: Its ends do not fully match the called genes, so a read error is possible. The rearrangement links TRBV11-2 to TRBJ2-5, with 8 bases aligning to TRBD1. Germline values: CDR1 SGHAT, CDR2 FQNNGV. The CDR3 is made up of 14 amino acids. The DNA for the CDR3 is TGTGCCAGCAGCTCGGGACAGGTCCAAGAGACCAAGTACTTC. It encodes CASSSGQVQETKYF.

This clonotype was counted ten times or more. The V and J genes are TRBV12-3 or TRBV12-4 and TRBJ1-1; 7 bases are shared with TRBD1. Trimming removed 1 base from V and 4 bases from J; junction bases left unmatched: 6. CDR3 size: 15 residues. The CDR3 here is CASSLDPQGGTEAFF. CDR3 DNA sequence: TGTGCCAGCAGTTTAGATCCCCAGGGGGGCACTGAAGCTTTCTTT.

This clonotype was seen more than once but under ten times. Here the CDR3 reads CASSSSGGQNTEAFF. DNA of the CDR3: TGTGCCAGCAGCTCCTCAGGAGGGCAGAACACTGAAGCTTTCTTT. The rearrangement joins TRBV9 to TRBJ1-1; D is unresolved. Trimming took off 4 bases at V and 1 base at J, with 14 bases between the two ends. This CDR3 has 15 amino acids. Germline loops: CDR1 SGDLS, CDR2 YYNGEE.

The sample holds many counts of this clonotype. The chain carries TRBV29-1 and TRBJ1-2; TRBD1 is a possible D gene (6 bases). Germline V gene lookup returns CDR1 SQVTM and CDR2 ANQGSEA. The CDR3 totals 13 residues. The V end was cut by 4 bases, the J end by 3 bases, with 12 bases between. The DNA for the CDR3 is TGCAGCGTTGGCGGGGGGCTTGACTATGGCTACACCTTC. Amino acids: CSVGGGLDYGYTF.

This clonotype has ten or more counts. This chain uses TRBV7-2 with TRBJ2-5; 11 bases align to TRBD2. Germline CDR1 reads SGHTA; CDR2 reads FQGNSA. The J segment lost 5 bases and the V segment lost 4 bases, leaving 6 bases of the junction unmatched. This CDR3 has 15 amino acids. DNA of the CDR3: TGTGCCAGCAGCTCCGTTGCTAGCGGGAGGGAGACCCAGTACTTC. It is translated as CASSSVASGRETQYF.

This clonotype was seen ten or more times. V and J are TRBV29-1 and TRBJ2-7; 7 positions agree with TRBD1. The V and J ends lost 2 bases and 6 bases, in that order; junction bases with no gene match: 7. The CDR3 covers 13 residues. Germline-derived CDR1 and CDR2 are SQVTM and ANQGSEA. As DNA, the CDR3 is TGCAGCGTTGAATCCCCACAGGGGCGCGAGCAGTACTTC. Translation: CSVESPQGREQYF.

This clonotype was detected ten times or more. Written as DNA, the CDR3 is TGTGCCAGCACCCCCCAGGCGTTACAAGAGACCCAGTACTTC. This encodes CASTPQALQETQYF. The V call is TRBV7-2, the J call TRBJ2-5; no definite D call. From germline, CDR1 is SGHTA and CDR2 FQGNSA. V was pared by 7 bases and J by 2 bases, with 14 bases between. This CDR3 region has 14 residues. Full variable domain (missing parts from reference TRBV7-2 and TRBJ2-5): GAGVSQSPSNKVTEKGKDVELRCDPISGHTALYWYRQSLGQGLEFLIYFQGNSAPDKSGLPSDRFSAERTGGSVSTLTIQRTQQEDSAVYLCASTPQALQETQYFGPGTRLLVL.